These 20 T cell receptor beta chains originate from one sample sequenced in a study of CD8 T cells in ankylosing spondylitis. Study findings and constraints: Ankylosing spondylitis blood appeared to be characterized by a TCR beta motif of 8 or 9 highly homologous variants.

MiXCR was run by TCRdb on the 5' RACE reads, yielding one entry per CDR3 protein. The data hold approximately 300,000 distinct CDR3 sequences, with less than 9.5% observed a single time. These receptors' antigens are unknown. The sample consisted of blood, either unsorted or a sorted T cell fraction (not recorded which). These receptors were obtained from a male donor with ankylosing spondylitis.

Concerning this clonotype itself: One end of the junction does not line up with germline, which may come from a read error. The chain uses TRBV3-1 and TRBJ1-5; perhaps TRBD1 as D (6 bases). CDR3 length equals 16 residues. Per the germline V gene, CDR1 is LGHDT and CDR2 is YNNKEL (reference sequence). CDR3 protein: CASSQDAGVGYQPQRF. The CDR3, as DNA: TGTGCCAGCAGCCAAGATGCAGGGGTTGGTTATCAGCCCCAGCGTTTT.

This clonotype was counted between two and nine times. J is TRBJ1-2 and V is TRBV7-9; 7 nucleotides match TRBD1. Germline CDR1 reads SEHNR; CDR2 reads FQNEAQ (reference sequence). V lost 0 bases and J lost 7; bases outside the gene matches: 14. The CDR3 length is 17 residues. CDR3 sequence (DNA): TGTGCCAGCAGCTTAGCTAACTCATACAGGGGAGGTAGTGGCTACACCTTC. Encoded protein: CASSLANSYRGGSGYTF.

The chain has TRBV20-1 and TRBJ2-5; D is ambiguous. This CDR3 has 14 amino acids. V lost 3 bases, J lost 2 bases, and 13 bases lay in between. Germline values: CDR1 DFQATT, CDR2 SNEGSKA (reference sequence). Here the CDR3 reads CSARGLRRQETQYF. Written as DNA, the CDR3 is TGCAGTGCTAGGGGATTGAGGCGTCAAGAGACCCAGTACTTC.

This clonotype was counted ten times or more. This rearrangement joins TRBV20-1 to TRBJ2-7, with no clear D. The length of the CDR3 is 16 residues. The germline gives CDR1 DFQATT, CDR2 SNEGSKA (reference sequence). Trimming took 0 bases from V and 6 from J, leaving 21 bases between them. For the CDR3, the DNA is TGCAGTGCTAGAGATCAATATTCCGTATTTCTCTCCGAGCAGTACTTC. It codes for CSARDQYSVFLSEQYF.

CDR3 DNA sequence: TGTGCCATCCTACCCGGGCTCGAAGCGTCCGGGAGCACAGATACGCAGTATTTT. Encoded protein: CAILPGLEASGSTDTQYF. The gene calls are TRBV10-3 and TRBJ2-3; D unresolved. The ends were cut back, 8 bases at V and 0 bases at J, with 24 bases in the middle. There are 18 residues in the CDR3. Germline CDR1 ENHRY, CDR2 SYGVKD.

This clonotype was counted only a few times. The J gene is TRBJ2-5, the V gene TRBV5-1; D is undetermined. CDR3 length: 13 amino acids. Germline assignment: CDR1 SGHRS and CDR2 YFSETQ. V gave up 0 bases and J gave up 5 bases, with 8 bases separating them. CDR3 DNA sequence: TGCGCCAGCAGCTTGGGGGTGGCTGAGACCCAGTACTTC. As protein: CASSLGVAETQYF.

This clonotype was counted between two and nine times. V gene TRBV3-1 combines with J gene TRBJ2-7; 11 positions agree with TRBD2. Germline CDR1 LGHDT, CDR2 YNNKEL (reference sequence). CDR3 length: 16 amino acids. V shed 6 bases, J shed 2 bases, and the junction held 9 bases outside the gene matches. CDR3 in DNA: TGTGCCAGCAGACGGAGGGGGACTAGCGGCACCTACGAGCAGTACTTC. Amino acids: CASRRRGTSGTYEQYF.

This clonotype was counted many times. This chain links TRBV7-6 with TRBJ2-4; D remains ambiguous. Trimming left V 5 bases short and J 8 bases short, with 7 bases between. Germline-derived CDR1 and CDR2 are SGHVS and FNYEAQ. The CDR3 totals 11 residues. This CDR3 reads CASSLGDIQYF. CDR3 in DNA: TGTGCCAGCAGCCTTGGGGACATTCAGTACTTC.

In this sample, this clonotype turned up many times. The V call is TRBV5-5, the J call TRBJ2-1; 9 bases are a match to TRBD2. CDR1 SGHKS and CDR2 YYEKEE come from the germline V gene (reference sequence). There are 15 residues in the CDR3. Unmatched junction bases numbered 2, after V lost 0 bases and J lost 4 bases. For the CDR3, the DNA is TGTGCCAGCAGCTTGGAGGCGGGAGGGTACAATGAGCAGTTCTTC. It encodes CASSLEAGGYNEQFF.

This clonotype was detected a few times. The chain joins TRBV29-1 to TRBJ2-7; a weak D match, TRBD2 (6 bases). CDR1 and CDR2 from the germline V gene are SQVTM and ANQGSEA. The CDR3 is 11 residues long. With 8 bases removed from V and 3 bases from J, the gap between germline ends came to 11 bases. The CDR3 here is CSIRTNYEQYF. In nucleotides, the CDR3 is TGCAGCATTCGGACTAACTACGAGCAGTACTTC.

The gene calls are TRBV18 and TRBJ2-5; 11 nucleotides line up with TRBD2. Germline assignment: CDR1 KGHSH and CDR2 LQKENI. This CDR3 region has 14 residues. J lost 7 bases, V lost 5 bases, and 6 bases had no gene match. As DNA, the CDR3 is TGTGCCAGCTCATCGGGACTAGCGGCCCCGACCCAGTACTTC. It encodes CASSSGLAAPTQYF. The complete variable domain, with remaining parts taken from reference TRBV18 and TRBJ2-5, reads NAGVMQNPRHLVRRRGQEARLRCSPMKGHSHVYWYRQLPEEGLKFMVYLQKENIIDESGMPKERFSAEFPKEGPSILRIQQVVRGDSAAYFCASSSGLAAPTQYFGPGTRLLVL.

This clonotype has more than one count but fewer than ten. CDR3 loop: CSGGDRAYEQYF. Here the CDR3 DNA reads TGCAGTGGGGGGGACAGAGCCTACGAGCAGTACTTC. The V and J genes are TRBV20-1 and TRBJ2-7; TRBD1 might be the D (7 bases). This CDR3 comprises 12 residues. Germline V CDR1 and CDR2: DFQATT, SNEGSKA (reference sequence). Trimming took off 7 bases at V and 2 bases at J, with 12 bases between the two ends.

This clonotype was seen repeatedly, ten times or more. The rearrangement uses TRBV7-9 and TRBJ2-1; no clear D. The CDR3 extends over 15 amino acids. Germline-derived CDR1 and CDR2 are SEHNR and FQNEAQ (reference sequence). Between the trimmed V and J ends, which lost 0 bases and 2 bases, there was a span of 8 bases. Here the CDR3 DNA reads TGTGCCAGCAGCTTAGCGTCGGGTACCTACAATGAGCAGTTCTTC. This sequence encodes CASSLASGTYNEQFF.

This clonotype was counted ten times or more. CDR3 nucleotides: TGTGCCAGCTGCCGCCCGGCGTCAGATACGCAGTATTTT. Translated: CASCRPASDTQYF. This sequence joins TRBV12-3 or TRBV12-4 and TRBJ2-3; D is unresolved. V shed 8 bases and J shed 4 bases, with 13 bases lying between them. CDR3 length: 13 residues.

This clonotype was counted only a few times. The chain joins TRBV6-2 or TRBV6-3 to TRBJ2-1, with 10 nucleotides matching TRBD2. With V trimmed by 6 bases and J by 9 bases, 11 bases remained unmatched. CDR1 and CDR2 (germline): MNHEY, SVGEGT. This CDR3 comprises 15 residues. Here the CDR3 reads CASRDPAGGPLEQFF. In DNA, the CDR3 is TGTGCCAGCAGGGACCCAGCGGGAGGGCCCCTTGAGCAGTTCTTC.

The chain is built from TRBV7-9 and TRBJ2-6, with D tentatively TRBD2 (6 bases). From germline, CDR1 is SEHNR and CDR2 FQNEAQ (reference sequence). This CDR3 has 14 amino acids. V was trimmed by 3 bases and J by 8 bases, leaving 11 bases between them. CDR3 nucleotides: TGTGCCAGCAGCTTGGGGGGTCAGACCAACGTCCTGACTTTC. This translates into CASSLGGQTNVLTF.

This clonotype was counted many times. The chain combines TRBV7-9 with TRBJ1-2, with D possibly matching TRBD1 (5 bases). V was pared by 7 bases and J by 5 bases, with 26 bases between. Germline V gene lookup returns CDR1 SEHNR and CDR2 FQNEAQ (reference sequence). The CDR3 has 17 residues. The CDR3 spells CASILTGLSQPTYGYTF. The CDR3 bases are TGTGCCAGCATCCTCACGGGACTCTCCCAACCTACTTATGGCTACACCTTC.

The chain's CDR3 is CASSRRGQGNSPLHF. In DNA form, the CDR3 reads TGTGCCAGCAGCCGGAGGGGACAGGGGAATTCACCCCTCCACTTT. V gene TRBV11-1 combines with J gene TRBJ1-6; 10 bases map to TRBD1. The V gene's germline CDR1 is SGHAT and CDR2 FQDESV (reference sequence). The length of the CDR3 is 15 residues. The V and J ends lost 5 bases and 7 bases, in that order; junction bases with no gene match: 5.

This clonotype was picked up many times. The CDR3 DNA follows: TGCGCCAGCAGCTTGGTCGGGACAGGGTTTAACTACGAGCAGTACTTC. It specifies CASSLVGTGFNYEQYF. The rearrangement joins TRBV5-1 to TRBJ2-7; 9 bases match TRBD1. Germline CDR1 is SGHRS and CDR2 is YFSETQ. Germline trimming cut 0 bases from V and 3 bases from J; bases unmatched to any gene: 7. This CDR3 has 16 residues.

V is TRBV2 and J is TRBJ2-7, with unresolved D. The CDR3 extends over 14 amino acids. The V and J ends lost 2 bases and 1 base respectively, with 9 bases between them. CDR1 SNHLY and CDR2 FYNNEI come from the germline V gene. CDR3 sequence (DNA): TGTGCCAGCAGTGAATCTTTCAGATCCTACGAGCAGTACTTC. It specifies CASSESFRSYEQYF.